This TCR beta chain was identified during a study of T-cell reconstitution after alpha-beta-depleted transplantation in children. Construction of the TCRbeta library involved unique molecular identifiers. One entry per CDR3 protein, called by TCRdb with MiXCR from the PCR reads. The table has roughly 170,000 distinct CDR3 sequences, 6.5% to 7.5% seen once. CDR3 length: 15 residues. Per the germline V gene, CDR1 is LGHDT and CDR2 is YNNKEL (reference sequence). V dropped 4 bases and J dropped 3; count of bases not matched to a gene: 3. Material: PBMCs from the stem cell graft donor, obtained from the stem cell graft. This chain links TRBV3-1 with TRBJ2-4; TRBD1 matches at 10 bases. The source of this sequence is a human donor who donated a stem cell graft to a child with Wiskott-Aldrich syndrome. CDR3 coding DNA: TGTGCCAGCAGCCGACAGGGGGCGGACAAAAACATTCAGTACTTC. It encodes CASSRQGADKNIQYF.